Below, 10 T cell receptor beta chains from the same sample are listed, as sequenced in a study of Graves' ophthalmopathy and Graves' hyperthyroidism. Researchers took RNA transcripts and amplified TCR beta CDR3 regions from them. Amplification began with first-round RT-PCR using HTBI primers, then second-round multiplex PCR was performed. One entry per CDR3 protein results from TCRdb running MiXCR on the multiplex PCR reads. The data show around 1,000,000 distinct CDR3 sequences, about 36% seen once. The specimen sequenced was peripheral blood or thyroid tissue (not recorded which). These receptors all stem from an adult man with Graves' hyperthyroidism.

Regarding this clonotype: This CDR3 fails to terminate in the conserved phenylalanine or tryptophan, so it likely reflects a read error. As DNA, the CDR3 is TGTGCCAGCAGCACAGGTCCCTACGAGCAGTACTCC. Amino acid sequence: CASSTGPYEQYS. V and J are TRBV7-2 and TRBJ2-7; D might be TRBD1 (5 bases). V lost 5 bases and J lost 2, with 7 bases in between. Germline values: CDR1 SGHTA, CDR2 FQGNSA. CDR3 length: 12 amino acids.

This clonotype occurred many times. The chain couples TRBV29-1 to TRBJ2-2; 7 nucleotides align to TRBD2. J gave up 5 bases and V 3 bases, and 6 bases lay outside the gene matches. The CDR3 is 14 residues long. Germline CDR1 SQVTM, CDR2 ANQGSEA. CDR3 bases: TGCAGCGTTGATCCGCAGGGAGGGACCGGGGAGCTGTTTTTT. Protein sequence: CSVDPQGGTGELFF.

The rearrangement links TRBV6-5 to TRBJ2-5; unclear D gene. The CDR3 consists of 14 residues. CDR1 MNHEY and CDR2 SVGAGI come from the germline V gene. The V and J ends lost 11 bases and 4 bases respectively, with 20 bases between them. CDR3: CALTPQGPLETQYF. In nucleotides, the CDR3 is TGTGCCCTCACACCCCAAGGGCCGTTAGAGACCCAGTACTTC.

As to this clonotype: Its ends do not fully match the called genes, so a read error is possible. The CDR3 DNA reads as TGTGCCAGCAGTCCCGAGGGATTGGGCTCTGGAAACACAATATATTTT. As protein: CASSPEGLGSGNTIYF. The rearrangement links TRBV27 to TRBJ1-3; D call uncertain. This CDR3 has 16 residues. The V gene's germline CDR1 is MNHEY and CDR2 SMNVEV (reference sequence).

Regarding this clonotype: A junction boundary mismatches the germline segment, possibly from a read error. The rearrangement joins TRBV10-2 to TRBJ1-2; D is ambiguous. CDR3 length equals 15 residues. Germline V lookup: CDR1 WSHSY, CDR2 SAAADI. The CDR3 is CASSYSAESNYGYTF. In DNA form, the CDR3 reads TGTGCCAGCAGTTACTCGGCAGAGTCTAACTATGGCTACACCTTC.

The V call is TRBV2, the J call TRBJ2-5; weak D call: TRBD2 (6 bases). The CDR3 is made up of 16 amino acids. The germline V gene encodes CDR1 SNHLY and CDR2 FYNNEI. V shed 8 bases and J shed 0 bases, with 19 bases lying between them. The CDR3 nucleotides read TGTGCCAGCTCCAACCGGAGGGGTCGAAACCAAGAGACCCAGTACTTC. This sequence encodes CASSNRRGRNQETQYF.

The CDR3 is CSVVTEATARDEQFF. For the CDR3, the DNA is TGCAGCGTTGTAACCGAAGCGACCGCGCGAGATGAGCAGTTCTTC. The chain uses TRBV29-1 and TRBJ2-1; D gene ambiguous. V was trimmed by 4 bases and J by 8 bases, leaving 21 bases between them. This CDR3 is 15 amino acids long. The germline CDR1 and CDR2 sequences are SQVTM and ANQGSEA.

The sample holds many counts of this clonotype. The CDR3 sequence is CASSGVGQGQTQYF. The CDR3 DNA reads TGTGCCAGCAGTGGGGTTGGACAGGGCCAGACCCAGTACTTC. V gene TRBV2 combines with J gene TRBJ2-5; TRBD1 aligns across 8 bases. Germline CDR1 is SNHLY and CDR2 is FYNNEI. The ends lost 4 bases at V and 6 bases at J; junction bases unmatched: 7. The CDR3 extends over 14 amino acids.

This clonotype has ten or more counts. The rearrangement joins TRBV29-1 to TRBJ1-1, with D maybe TRBD1 (6 bases). Trimming left V 4 bases short and J 2 bases short, with 23 bases between. Germline lookup yields CDR1 SQVTM and CDR2 ANQGSEA. This CDR3 comprises 17 residues. The CDR3 coding sequence is TGCAGCGTTGGAAGGCAGGGGACGACGCCTTTTAACACTGAAGCTTTCTTT. This gives the protein CSVGRQGTTPFNTEAFF.

Ten or more counts support this clonotype. This chain links TRBV7-3 with TRBJ1-2; tentatively, D is TRBD1 (5 bases). V gave up 2 bases and J gave up 3 bases, with 13 bases separating them. The CDR3 has 15 residues. Germline CDR1 SGHTA, CDR2 FQGTGA. CDR3 nucleotide sequence: TGTGCCAGCAGCTTAGCGGCAGGGAATTACTATGGCTACACCTTC. This sequence encodes CASSLAAGNYYGYTF.